This passage covers 28 T cell receptor beta chains from one sample sequenced in a study of T cell responses to AZD1222 COVID-19 vaccine. Only in-frame clones appear in the TCRdb table, and some are missing; sequencing was by immunoSEQ multiplex PCR. The sample has over 130,000 clones, 80% to 95% seen once. Sequencing was performed on peripheral blood, taken on day 0 of AZD1222 vaccination. These receptors came from an adult in good health.

The chain couples TRBV5-1 to TRBJ2-7; tentative D call: TRBD2 (5 bases). The CDR3 is 15 amino acids. V shed 5 bases and J shed 0 bases, with 15 bases lying between them. The germline V gene has CDR1 SGHRS and CDR2 YFSETQ. The CDR3 sequence is CASSPGLPSSYEQYF. The CDR3 DNA sequence: TGCGCCAGCAGTCCAGGACTGCCGAGCTCCTACGAGCAGTACTTC.

The J gene is TRBJ2-1, the V gene TRBV21-1; the table's D call of TRBD2 was not tested on the DNA. TRBV21-1 is given as a pseudogene. The CDR3 has 16 residues. This chain's CDR3 is CASSSKREGPYNEQFF. DNA of the CDR3: TGTGCCAGCAGCTCTAAGCGGGAGGGCCCCTACAATGAGCAGTTCTTC.

This chain joins TRBV5-5 and TRBJ2-3; 14 bases are shared with TRBD2. The CDR3 runs to 18 residues. Germline CDR1 is SGHKS and CDR2 is YYEKEE (reference sequence). The junction had 7 bases not matched to a gene; V was cut back by 4 bases and J by 0 bases. CDR3 nucleotides: TGTGCCAGCAGCAATGGACTAGCGGGAGGTTGGAGCACAGATACGCAGTATTTT. It yields the protein CASSNGLAGGWSTDTQYF.

The chain links TRBV5-4 to TRBJ2-1, with 9 nucleotides matching TRBD2. CDR1 is SGHNT, CDR2 YYREEE, per germline (reference sequence). The CDR3 extends over 16 amino acids. V lost 7 bases to trimming and J lost 2 bases; unmatched junction nucleotides: 10. Here the CDR3 reads CASRRRGGRPYNEQFF. The CDR3 DNA is TGTGCCAGCCGTCGGCGGGGGGGGCGGCCCTACAATGAGCAGTTCTTC.

V is TRBV15 and J is TRBJ2-5; no clear D. Trimming left V 0 bases short and J 5 bases short, with 13 bases between. In germline, CDR1 is LNHNV, CDR2 YYDKDF (reference sequence). The CDR3 extends over 15 amino acids. The CDR3 DNA sequence: TGTGCCACCAGCAGAGAACGATCGTTGGGGGAGACCCAGTACTTC. Translating it yields CATSRERSLGETQYF.

This clone has a single count. V and J are TRBV29-1 and TRBJ1-2, with D perhaps TRBD1 (6 bases). From germline, CDR1 is SQVTM and CDR2 ANQGSEA. The CDR3 is made up of 12 amino acids. Trimming took 4 bases from V and 4 from J, leaving 10 bases between them. DNA for the CDR3: TGCAGCGTTGGCCGGGACACCTATGGCTACACCTTC. Translated, it gives CSVGRDTYGYTF.

The chain couples TRBV27 to TRBJ1-2, with D unresolved. V lost 0 bases and J 8 bases, leaving 10 bases between the germline ends. This CDR3 is built from 13 residues. In germline, CDR1 is MNHEY, CDR2 SMNVEV (reference sequence). DNA of the CDR3: TGTGCCAGCAGTTTATCCGGGCAAAAGGGCTACACCTTC. Translating it yields CASSLSGQKGYTF.

V usage is TRBV19 and J usage is TRBJ2-7; TRBD1 matches 9 bases. V lost 3 bases and J lost 4; bases outside the gene matches: 1. Germline CDR1 and CDR2: LNHDA and SQIVND (reference sequence). This CDR3 is 13 amino acids long. CDR3 protein: CASSIGQGYEQYF. CDR3 DNA sequence: TGTGCCAGTAGTATTGGACAGGGGTACGAGCAGTACTTC.

The rearrangement links TRBV5-6 to TRBJ1-1; D is undetermined. The V gene's germline CDR1 is SGHDT and CDR2 YYEEEE. This CDR3 region has 16 residues. V lost 0 bases and J lost 1, with 13 bases in between. CDR3 sequence (DNA): TGTGCCAGCAGCTTGGATACGGGCCGCACGAACACTGAAGCTTTCTTT. The encoded protein is CASSLDTGRTNTEAFF. Full variable domain (missing parts from reference TRBV5-6 and TRBJ1-1): DAGVTQSPTHLIKTRGQQVTLRCSPKSGHDTVSWYQQALGQGPQFIFQYYEEEERQRGNFPDRFSGHQFPNYSSELNVNALLLGDSALYLCASSLDTGRTNTEAFFGQGTRLTVV.

The chain joins TRBV5-1 to TRBJ2-4, with D possibly TRBD1 on 7 matching bases. The V end lost 1 base, the J end lost 7 bases, and 15 bases lay between the germline ends. CDR3 size: 15 residues. Germline lookup yields CDR1 SGHRS and CDR2 YFSETQ. The CDR3 coding sequence is TGCGCCAGCAGCTTGTGGTCGGAGGGGGCGAACATTCAGTACTTC. Protein: CASSLWSEGANIQYF.

This clone was detected once. V is TRBV5-1 and J is TRBJ2-3; maybe TRBD2 (5 bases). V was clipped by 0 bases and J by 6 bases, with 14 bases between them. This CDR3 spans 15 amino acids. Germline V gene data show CDR1 as SGHRS and CDR2 as YFSETQ. The CDR3 sequence: CASSLGDTGGDTQYF. CDR3 nucleotide sequence: TGCGCCAGCAGCTTGGGAGACACGGGCGGGGATACGCAGTATTTT. The complete variable domain, with remaining parts taken from reference TRBV5-1 and TRBJ2-3, reads KAGVTQTPRYLIKTRGQQVTLSCSPISGHRSVSWYQQTPGQGLQFLFEYFSETQRNKGNFPGRFSGRQFSNSRSEMNVSTLELGDSALYLCASSLGDTGGDTQYFGPGTRLTVL.

The genes are TRBV18 and TRBJ2-3, with D perhaps matching TRBD1 (6 bases). V was cut by 3 bases and J by 0 bases, with 16 bases left in between. CDR1 KGHSH and CDR2 LQKENI come from the germline V gene. The CDR3 sequence is 17 residues long. The CDR3: CASSPLQGSSSTDTQYF. The CDR3 nucleotides read TGTGCCAGCTCACCTCTACAGGGATCCTCTAGCACAGATACGCAGTATTTT.

The chain uses TRBV12-3 or TRBV12-4 and TRBJ2-1; D not certain. CDR3 length equals 11 residues. Trimming took off 6 bases at V and 8 bases at J, with 8 bases between the two ends. The CDR3 DNA follows: TGTGCCAGCAGGGAAACCGATGAGCAGTTCTTC. Its protein is CASRETDEQFF.

This rearrangement joins TRBV6-5 to TRBJ2-7; 9 positions agree with TRBD1. There are 14 residues in the CDR3. The germline V gene has CDR1 MNHEY and CDR2 SVGAGI. With V trimmed by 6 bases and J by 3 bases, 6 bases remained unmatched. The CDR3 DNA reads TGTGCCAGCAGATTGGGACAGGGTTACTACGAGCAGTACTTC. Its protein product is CASRLGQGYYEQYF.

The chain has TRBV7-9 and TRBJ2-7; 9 nucleotides agree with TRBD1. Per germline, CDR1 SEHNR and CDR2 FQNEAQ (reference sequence). V shed 7 bases, J shed 5 bases, and the junction held 15 bases outside the gene matches. CDR3 length equals 16 residues. In nucleotides, the CDR3 is TGTGCCAGCAACCGGTGGTCTGGACAGGGGACAAACGAGCAGTACTTC. The encoded protein is CASNRWSGQGTNEQYF. Drawing the rest from reference TRBV7-9 and TRBJ2-7, the complete variable domain is DTGVSQNPRHKITKRGQNVTFRCDPISEHNRLYWYRQTLGQGPEFLTYFQNEAQLEKSRLLSDRFSAERPKGSFSTLEIQRTEQGDSAMYLCASNRWSGQGTNEQYFGPGTRLTVT.

The rearrangement joins TRBV18 to TRBJ1-1, with a tentative D call TRBD1 (6 bases). This CDR3 spans 15 amino acids. Germline CDR1 KGHSH, CDR2 LQKENI. With 6 bases removed from V and 4 bases from J, the gap between germline ends came to 18 bases. The CDR3 DNA sequence: TGTGCCAGCTCTAAAGAGACAGGTCGGCCCACTGAAGCTTTCTTT. Translation gives CASSKETGRPTEAFF.

CDR3 DNA sequence: TGTGCCACCAGTTCCCCCTTGAACACTGAAGCTTTCTTT. Translating gives CATSSPLNTEAFF. The V and J genes are TRBV24-1 and TRBJ1-1; D remains ambiguous. CDR1 KGHDR and CDR2 SFDVKD come from the germline V gene. V lost 6 bases to trimming and J lost 0 bases, with 7 bases between them. This CDR3 has 13 residues.

As DNA, the CDR3 is TGTGCCACCAGCAGAGGGGACAGGGGGCGCGCCTATGGCTACACCTTC. Translating it yields CATSRGDRGRAYGYTF. The chain joins TRBV15 to TRBJ1-2, with TRBD1 identical over 12 bases. CDR1 is LNHNV and CDR2 is YYDKDF in the germline V gene (reference sequence). This CDR3 has 16 amino acids. Trimming removed 1 base from V and 4 bases from J; junction bases left unmatched: 4.

The gene calls are TRBV19 and TRBJ1-5, with D unclear. Germline V gene sequence: CDR1 LNHDA, CDR2 SQIVND (reference sequence). Deletions cut 5 bases from V and 3 bases from J, with 8 bases between. This CDR3 is built from 13 residues. CDR3 coding DNA: TGTGCCAGTAGTGCGGGGTTCAATCAGCCCCAGCATTTT. Translating gives CASSAGFNQPQHF.

This chain connects TRBV28 to TRBJ1-5; 8 nucleotides align to TRBD1. CDR3 length: 13 amino acids. V shed 7 bases, J shed 6 bases, and the junction held 5 bases outside the gene matches. Germline V gene lookup returns CDR1 MDHEN and CDR2 SYDVKM. The CDR3 DNA reads TGTGCCAGCACAGGGGGCGCGGGTCAGCCCCAGCATTTT. Residues: CASTGGAGQPQHF. The entire variable domain, with the rest obtained from reference TRBV28 and TRBJ1-5, is as follows: DVKVTQSSRYLVKRTGEKVFLECVQDMDHENMFWYRQDPGLGLRLIYFSYDVKMKEKGDIPEGYSVSREKKERFSLILESASTNQTSMYLCASTGGAGQPQHFGDGTRLSIL.

The chain carries TRBV29-1 and TRBJ2-7; TRBD1 agrees at 7 bases. Per the germline V gene, CDR1 is SQVTM and CDR2 is ANQGSEA. CDR3 length: 14 residues. V shed 2 bases, J shed 1 base, and the junction held 5 bases outside the gene matches. The CDR3 region is CSVEMWTGSYEQYF. The DNA of the CDR3 is TGCAGCGTTGAAATGTGGACAGGATCCTACGAGCAGTACTTC.

The chain joins TRBV21-1 to TRBJ2-7; whether TRBD1, the table's D call, matches the DNA was not checked. TRBV21-1 counts as a pseudogene. CDR3 length: 15 residues. CDR3: CASSKEVNRPYEQYF. CDR3 DNA sequence: TGTGCCAGCAGCAAAGAGGTCAACAGGCCCTACGAGCAGTACTTC.

This chain connects TRBV5-1 to TRBJ1-1; D is unresolved. V lost 3 bases to trimming and J lost 1 base, with 10 bases between them. This CDR3 spans 14 amino acids. Germline values: CDR1 SGHRS, CDR2 YFSETQ. The CDR3 loop is CASSSYPGNTEAFF. The CDR3 nucleotides are TGCGCCAGCAGCTCCTACCCAGGGAACACTGAAGCTTTCTTT.

The chain carries TRBV11-2 and TRBJ1-2, with TRBD1 matching 10 bases. V dropped 2 bases and J dropped 2; count of bases not matched to a gene: 11. CDR1 is SGHAT, CDR2 FQNNGV, per germline. The length of the CDR3 is 18 residues. This CDR3 is CASSLLGDRGRMNYGYTF. CDR3 nucleotides: TGTGCCAGCAGCTTATTAGGGGACAGGGGTAGAATGAACTATGGCTACACCTTC. Using reference TRBV11-2 and TRBJ1-2 for the parts outside the CDR3, the full variable domain is EAGVAQSPRYKIIEKRQSVAFWCNPISGHATLYWYQQILGQGPKLLIQFQNNGVVDDSQLPKDRFSAERLKGVDSTLKIQPAKLEDSAVYLCASSLLGDRGRMNYGYTFGSGTRLTVV.

This chain connects TRBV7-2 to TRBJ2-7; no definite D call. The V gene lost 3 bases and the J gene lost 2 bases, with 8 bases spanning the gap. Germline V gene data show CDR1 as SGHTA and CDR2 as FQGNSA. This CDR3 contains 13 residues. This CDR3 is CASSFKGTYEQYF. CDR3 nucleotide sequence: TGTGCCAGCAGCTTCAAGGGTACCTACGAGCAGTACTTC. Variable domain in full (rest from reference TRBV7-2 and TRBJ2-7): GAGVSQSPSNKVTEKGKDVELRCDPISGHTALYWYRQSLGQGLEFLIYFQGNSAPDKSGLPSDRFSAERTGGSVSTLTIQRTQQEDSAVYLCASSFKGTYEQYFGPGTRLTVT.

V usage is TRBV27 and J usage is TRBJ1-1; D perhaps matches TRBD1 (5 bases). The V end lost 2 bases, the J end lost 3 bases, and 13 bases lay between the germline ends. There are 15 residues in the CDR3. Germline CDR1 reads MNHEY; CDR2 reads SMNVEV (reference sequence). The CDR3 loop reads CASSLHRGAYTEAFF. The CDR3 region has the DNA TGTGCCAGCAGTTTACATAGGGGAGCATACACTGAAGCTTTCTTT.

Concerning this clone itself: The germline gene is not matched at one end of the junction; a read error may be the cause. The J gene is TRBJ1-2, the V gene TRBV7-9; the D is unclear. Per the germline V gene, CDR1 is SEHNR and CDR2 is FQNEAQ (reference sequence). The CDR3 sequence is 12 residues long. The CDR3 reads CASSLDGSVIAF. The DNA for the CDR3 is TGTGCCAGCAGCTTGGACGGTTCCGTTATCGCCTTC.

V and J are TRBV7-2 and TRBJ1-4; D is undetermined. The CDR3 covers 13 residues. V shed 2 bases and J shed 2 bases, with 3 bases lying between them. CDR1 and CDR2 (germline): SGHTA, FQGNSA. The CDR3 loop is CASSLFTNEKLFF. The CDR3 DNA reads TGTGCCAGCAGCTTATTTACTAATGAAAAACTGTTTTTT.